Reported below is one TCR beta chain. As yet, its antigen is unknown. CDR1 and CDR2 (germline): SGHTA, FQGNSA. Between the trimmed V and J ends, which lost 4 bases and 4 bases, there was a span of 8 bases. The CDR3 totals 13 residues. The data originate from a study of cytomegalovirus exposure and HLA in healthy donors. Turning to the study itself: Researchers previously reported finding 100 million or so unique TCR beta sequences from 150 million to 200 million T cells. Study-level results: The classifier, whose performance was assessed in both the original and validation cohorts, reportedly diagnosed cytomegalovirus status with high specificity and sensitivity.

Use of 60 Vbeta and 13 Jbeta primers characterized the PCR. Sequencing was performed with immunoSEQ multiplex PCR; in TCRdb, only in-frame clones are kept and a portion is missing. This sample carries roughly 70,000 clones, around 72% of them seen once, and the ten largest clones take 12% to 15%. This rearrangement joins TRBV7-2 to TRBJ2-1, with no clear D. The source of this sequence is a male donor in good health and CMV-seropositive. The sample consisted of PBMCs. The CDR3 DNA sequence: TGTGCCAGCAGCTGGCAGACTTACAATGAGCAGTTCTTC. Protein sequence: CASSWQTYNEQFF.